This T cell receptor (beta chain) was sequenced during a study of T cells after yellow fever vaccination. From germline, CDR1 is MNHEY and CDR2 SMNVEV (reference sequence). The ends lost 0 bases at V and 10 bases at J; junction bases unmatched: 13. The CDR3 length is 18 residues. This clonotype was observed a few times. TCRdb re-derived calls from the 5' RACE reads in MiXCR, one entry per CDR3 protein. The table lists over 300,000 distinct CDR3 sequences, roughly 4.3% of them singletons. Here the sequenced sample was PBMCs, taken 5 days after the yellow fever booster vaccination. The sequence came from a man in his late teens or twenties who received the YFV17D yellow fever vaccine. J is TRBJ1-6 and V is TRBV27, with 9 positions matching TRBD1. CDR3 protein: CASSLSISGTGTISPLHF. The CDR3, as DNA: TGTGCCAGCAGTTTATCAATATCCGGGACAGGGACGATCTCACCCCTCCACTTT.